This T cell receptor beta chain was sequenced during a study of blood T cell repertoires in COVID-19. Study overall: Samples taken during acute and convalescent COVID-19 were collected in the United States, Italy and Spain. T cells, B-cell-depleted T cells, or PBMCs supplied cDNA or gDNA.

Germline CDR1 reads SGHRS; CDR2 reads YFSETQ. The CDR3 runs to 15 residues. Trimming took 6 bases from V and 8 from J, leaving 23 bases between them. This clone came up a few times. Per the original methods: Counts of nucleated cells, estimated from reference gene primer amplification, were obtained. TCRdb's table, derived via immunoSEQ multiplex PCR, lists solely in-frame clones and lacks some. V, J and clone size were drawn from that table, and D and trimming were deduced from the DNA. Altogether tens of thousands of clones are present, 89% being singletons, with the ten largest covering around 8.7%.

This sequence originates from a man aged 45 to 65 with active COVID-19. The chain uses TRBV5-1 and TRBJ1-2; a weak D match, TRBD1 (6 bases). Sequencing input: peripheral blood. The CDR3 loop is CASTLIAGAQGGYTF. The CDR3 DNA follows: TGCGCCAGCACCTTAATCGCAGGGGCTCAAGGGGGCTACACCTTC.